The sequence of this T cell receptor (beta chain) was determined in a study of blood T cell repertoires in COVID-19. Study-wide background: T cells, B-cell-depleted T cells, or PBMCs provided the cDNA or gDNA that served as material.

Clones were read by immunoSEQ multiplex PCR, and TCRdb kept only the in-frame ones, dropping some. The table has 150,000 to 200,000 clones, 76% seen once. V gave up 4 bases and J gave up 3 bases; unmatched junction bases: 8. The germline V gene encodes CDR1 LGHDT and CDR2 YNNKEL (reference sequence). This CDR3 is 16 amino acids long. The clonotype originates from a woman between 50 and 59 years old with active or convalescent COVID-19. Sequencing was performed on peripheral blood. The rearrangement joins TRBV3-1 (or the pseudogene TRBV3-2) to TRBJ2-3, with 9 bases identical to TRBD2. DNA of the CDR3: TGTGCCAGCAGCCGCTCCGGGACTAGCAAGACAGATACGCAGTATTTT. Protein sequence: CASSRSGTSKTDTQYF.